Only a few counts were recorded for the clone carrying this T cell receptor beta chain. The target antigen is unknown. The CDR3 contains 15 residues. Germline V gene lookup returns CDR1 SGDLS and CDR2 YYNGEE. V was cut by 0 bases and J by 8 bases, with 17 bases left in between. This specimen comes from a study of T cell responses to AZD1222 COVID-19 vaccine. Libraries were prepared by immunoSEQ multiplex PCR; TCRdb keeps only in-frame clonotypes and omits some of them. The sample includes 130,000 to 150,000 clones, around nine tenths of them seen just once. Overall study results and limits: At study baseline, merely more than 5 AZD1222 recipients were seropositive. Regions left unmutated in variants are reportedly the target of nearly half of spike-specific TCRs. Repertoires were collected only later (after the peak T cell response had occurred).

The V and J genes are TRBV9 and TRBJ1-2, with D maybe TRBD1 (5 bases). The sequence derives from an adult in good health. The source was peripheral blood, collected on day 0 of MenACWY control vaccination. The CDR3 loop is CASSVEGTANGGYTF. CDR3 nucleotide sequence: TGTGCCAGCAGCGTAGAGGGGACGGCGAACGGGGGCTACACCTTC. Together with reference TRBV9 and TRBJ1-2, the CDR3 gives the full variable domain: DSGVTQTPKHLITATGQRVTLRCSPRSGDLSVYWYQQSLDQGLQFLIQYYNGEERAKGNILERFSAQQFPDLHSELNLSSLELGDSALYFCASSVEGTANGGYTFGSGTRLTVV.